The TCR beta chain under discussion was sequenced for a study of blood T cell repertoires in COVID-19. Study information: Sites across the United States, Italy and Spain contributed samples from acute and convalescent COVID-19. T cells, B-cell-depleted T cells, or PBMCs supplied cDNA or gDNA.

Per the original methods: Counts of nucleated cells, estimated from reference gene primer amplification, were obtained. The method was immunoSEQ multiplex PCR; TCRdb's version includes in-frame clones alone and lacks a portion of them. From that table come the V and J calls and clone size; the DNA was used to work out D and trimming. The sample consists of 250,000 to 300,000 clones, about four fifths of them appearing once. This clone was observed a single time. The TCR originated in a man at least 80 years old with acute or convalescent COVID-19. Sequencing was performed on peripheral blood.

CDR3 nucleotide sequence: TGTGCCACCAGCAGTGAGATAATGAACACTGAAGCTTTCTTT. Amino acids: CATSSEIMNTEAFF. The chain recombines TRBV15 with TRBJ1-1, with D unclear. In germline, CDR1 is LNHNV, CDR2 YYDKDF (reference sequence). CDR3 length: 14 amino acids. V was cut by 3 bases and J by 0 bases, with 8 bases left in between.